A single sample gave rise to the 23 T cell receptor beta chains below, sequenced in a study of T cells after yellow fever vaccination. TCRdb reprocessed the 5' RACE reads with MiXCR, giving one entry per CDR3 protein. Among approximately 140,000 distinct CDR3 sequences, 7.7% were seen once, and the ten largest hold less than 0.95%. The source material was CD4+ T cells sorted from PBMCs, sampled 5 days after the yellow fever booster vaccination. Source of these receptors: a man aged 25-40 years who received the YFV17D yellow fever vaccine.

This clonotype came up many times. No conserved phenylalanine or tryptophan is present at the end of the CDR3, so a read error is the likely explanation. No DNA is shown, since the ends of the CDR3 on it are uncertain; the CDR3 is the one TCRdb lists. The V and J genes are TRBV3-1 and TRBJ1-1. The CDR3 extends over 12 residues, inclusive of both ends. Germline V CDR1 and CDR2: LGHDT, YNNKEL (reference sequence). CDR3 region: CASSQPDTNPTV.

In its sample, this clonotype was seen many times. The rearrangement joins TRBV24-1 to TRBJ2-3, with no clear D. V lost 4 bases to trimming and J lost 8 bases, with 12 bases between them. From germline, CDR1 is KGHDR and CDR2 SFDVKD. The CDR3 consists of 13 residues. The CDR3 here is CATSDVTAATQYF. The CDR3 DNA reads TGTGCCACCAGTGACGTGACCGCTGCTACGCAGTATTTT.

This clonotype occurred many times. The rearrangement joins TRBV3-1 to TRBJ2-7; D is possibly TRBD1 or TRBD2 (5 bases each). This CDR3 is built from 14 residues. Trimming removed 2 bases from V and 3 bases from J, with 11 bases in between. CDR1 LGHDT and CDR2 YNNKEL come from the germline V gene (reference sequence). This CDR3 is CASSQRGAGYEQYF. CDR3 DNA sequence: TGTGCCAGCAGCCAACGAGGGGCTGGCTACGAGCAGTACTTC.

Remarks on this clonotype: Possible read error: a much larger clone is one base away. This sequence joins TRBV5-1 and TRBJ2-5; a possible D gene is TRBD1 (5 bases). Germline V CDR1 and CDR2: SGHRS, YFSETQ. The V end was cut by 0 bases, the J end by 0 bases, with 18 bases between. CDR3 length: 18 amino acids. The CDR3 protein is CASSLVLSRGAYQETQYF. CDR3 bases: TGCGCCAGCAGCTTGGTCCTTTCAAGGGGCGCGTACCAAGAGACCCAGTACTTC.

This clonotype was observed many times. This chain uses TRBV18 with TRBJ1-4; D uncertain. Germline lookup yields CDR1 KGHSH and CDR2 LQKENI. With 2 bases removed from V and 5 bases from J, the gap between germline ends came to 6 bases. CDR3 size: 13 residues. CDR3 loop: CASSPSVNEKLFF. In DNA, the CDR3 is TGTGCCAGCTCACCATCGGTAAATGAAAAACTGTTTTTT.

This clonotype was detected a few times. The chain recombines TRBV4-3 with TRBJ2-3; D gene ambiguous. The CDR3 length is 13 residues. V lost 0 bases and J 6 bases, leaving 7 bases between the germline ends. Germline V gene lookup returns CDR1 LGHNA and CDR2 YSLEER. CDR3 DNA sequence: TGCGCCAGCAGCCAAGAGGCTCGGGATACGCAGTATTTT. Protein product: CASSQEARDTQYF.

As to this clonotype: This may arise from a read error, as a much more abundant clone is one base away. The rearrangement joins TRBV20-1 to TRBJ1-4; D is perhaps TRBD1 (5 bases). V lost 6 bases and J lost 9, with 14 bases in between. Per the germline V gene, CDR1 is DFQATT and CDR2 is SNEGSKA (reference sequence). CDR3 size: 12 residues. The chain's CDR3 is CSAPHWGKKLFF. The CDR3 DNA sequence: TGCAGTGCCCCTCACTGGGGGAAAAAACTGTTTTTT.

This chain connects TRBV20-1 to TRBJ2-1, with TRBD2 identical over 8 bases. CDR1 and CDR2 (germline): DFQATT, SNEGSKA (reference sequence). The ends lost 1 base at V and 9 bases at J; junction bases unmatched: 11. The CDR3 consists of 15 residues. The CDR3 sequence is CSARGGAGADIEQFF. In nucleotides, the CDR3 is TGCAGTGCTAGAGGAGGAGCGGGAGCTGATATTGAGCAGTTCTTC.

The sample holds many counts of this clonotype. The gene calls are TRBV29-1 and TRBJ2-5; D perhaps matches TRBD2 (5 bases). V lost 6 bases and J 5 bases, leaving 13 bases between the germline ends. Germline CDR1 is SQVTM and CDR2 is ANQGSEA. This CDR3 has 12 amino acids. CDR3 in DNA: TGCAGCGTGGGCGGGTACCGGGAGACCCAGTACTTC. This gives the protein CSVGGYRETQYF.

Ten or more counts support this clonotype. V is TRBV20-1 and J is TRBJ2-1; D might be TRBD2 (6 bases). Germline V gene lookup returns CDR1 DFQATT and CDR2 SNEGSKA (reference sequence). Trimming removed 6 bases at V and 8 bases at J, with 17 bases between. CDR3 length equals 13 residues. In DNA, the CDR3 is TGCAGTGCGACTAGTTCCCCAAGCGATGAGCAGTTCTTC. It specifies CSATSSPSDEQFF.

The sample holds many counts of this clonotype. The chain employs TRBV12-3 or TRBV12-4 and TRBJ1-6; the D gene is possibly TRBD1 (6 bases). There are 14 residues in the CDR3. With 6 bases removed from V and 6 bases from J, the gap between germline ends came to 12 bases. The CDR3 DNA reads TGTGCCAGCAGGGCAGGACAGCTTAATTCACCCCTCCACTTT. Amino acid sequence: CASRAGQLNSPLHF.

This clonotype was counted many times. The chain links TRBV6-5 to TRBJ2-1; D unclear. Germline V CDR1 and CDR2: MNHEY, SVGAGI. V was cut by 4 bases and J by 6 bases, with 10 bases left in between. The CDR3 loop spans 13 amino acids. The CDR3 reads CASSSLPSNEQFF. In DNA, the CDR3 is TGTGCCAGCAGTTCACTCCCTTCCAATGAGCAGTTCTTC.

The rearrangement joins TRBV11-2 to TRBJ2-2; 8 nucleotides align to TRBD2. Germline V gene data show CDR1 as SGHAT and CDR2 as FQNNGV. The CDR3 extends over 16 amino acids. V was clipped by 5 bases and J by 6 bases; unmatched bases: 11. The CDR3 DNA is TGTGCCAGCAGCCCCGGGGGAGTCGGGGGGGCCGGGGAGCTGTTTTTT. Translating gives CASSPGGVGGAGELFF.

This clonotype was detected ten times or more. The V gene is TRBV15, the J gene TRBJ2-7; 8 nucleotides align to TRBD1. After removal of 0 bases from V and 2 bases from J, the junction contained 3 bases not matched to a gene. The CDR3 runs 15 residues. Germline V gene lookup returns CDR1 LNHNV and CDR2 YYDKDF (reference sequence). In DNA form, the CDR3 reads TGTGCCACCAGCAGAGATCCACAGGGGGCCTACGAGCAGTACTTC. Protein sequence: CATSRDPQGAYEQYF.

The chain has TRBV18 and TRBJ2-1; 7 bases are shared with TRBD2. The CDR3 length is 18 residues. Germline lookup yields CDR1 KGHSH and CDR2 LQKENI. V lost 0 bases, J lost 8 bases, and 16 bases stayed unmatched. The CDR3 DNA reads as TGTGCCAGCTCACCACCACCGTCCCTAGCGGAGTCAGTGGATGAGCAGTTCTTC. This gives the protein CASSPPPSLAESVDEQFF.

This chain uses TRBV20-1 with TRBJ2-5; D gene ambiguous. The CDR3 extends over 13 amino acids. V lost 3 bases and J 7 bases, leaving 15 bases between the germline ends. CDR1 is DFQATT and CDR2 is SNEGSKA in the germline V gene (reference sequence). The CDR3 DNA follows: TGCAGTGCTAGTGCCCCCCCGCACGGGACCCAGTACTTC. Protein product: CSASAPPHGTQYF.

To note about this clonotype: A much larger clonotype is one base distant, so this may be a read error. The V call is TRBV5-1, the J call TRBJ2-3; no clear D. V was pared by 2 bases and J by 4 bases, with 14 bases between. The germline V gene encodes CDR1 SGHRS and CDR2 YFSETQ. The CDR3 has 15 residues. The CDR3: CASSLLRAAPDTQYF. The CDR3 DNA is TGCGCCAGCAGCTTACTCCGGGCCGCCCCAGATACGCAGTATTTT.

The rearrangement joins TRBV4-2 to TRBJ2-5; weak D call: TRBD1 (6 bases). With 2 bases removed from V and 2 bases from J, the gap between germline ends came to 15 bases. Per the germline V gene, CDR1 is LGHNA and CDR2 is YNFKEQ. The length of the CDR3 is 16 residues. CDR3 protein: CASSQPGQSAQETQYF. DNA for the CDR3: TGTGCCAGCAGCCAACCCGGACAGAGCGCACAAGAGACCCAGTACTTC.

In this sample, this clonotype turned up many times. The chain has TRBV20-1 and TRBJ2-5, with D maybe TRBD2 (6 bases). The germline V and J ends were trimmed by 2 bases and 4 bases, with 14 bases remaining between them. Per germline, CDR1 DFQATT and CDR2 SNEGSKA (reference sequence). The CDR3 contains 14 residues. The CDR3 is CSARIGKGGETQYF. The DNA for the CDR3 is TGCAGTGCTAGAATTGGGAAGGGAGGAGAGACCCAGTACTTC.

This clonotype was counted ten times or more. The V gene is TRBV20-1, the J gene TRBJ2-2; the D is unclear. Germline V gene data show CDR1 as DFQATT and CDR2 as SNEGSKA (reference sequence). V shed 6 bases and J shed 1 base, with 9 bases lying between them. This CDR3 has 13 residues. CDR3 amino acids: CSADRGNTGELFF. CDR3 nucleotides: TGCAGTGCAGATCGCGGGAACACCGGGGAGCTGTTTTTT.

V gene TRBV19 combines with J gene TRBJ2-1; no firm D call. The CDR3 spans 15 residues. Germline assignment: CDR1 LNHDA and CDR2 SQIVND (reference sequence). Trimming removed 6 bases at V and 0 bases at J, with 12 bases between. The CDR3 bases are TGTGCCAGTAGCATCCGACGTGGCTCCTACAATGAGCAGTTCTTC. It codes for CASSIRRGSYNEQFF.

This clonotype was counted a few times. The DNA for the CDR3 is TGTGCCAGCAGCTTGTGGCCCGGGACTAGCGGGAGAATGGTAAATGAGCAGTTCTTC. Its translation is CASSLWPGTSGRMVNEQFF. The genes are TRBV6-1 and TRBJ2-1, with 14 bases that match TRBD2. The V gene end was trimmed by 6 bases and the J gene end by 7 bases; junction bases not matched to a gene: 17. CDR3 length: 19 residues. Germline loops: CDR1 MNHNS, CDR2 SASEGT.

This clonotype was observed many times. The V gene is TRBV12-3 or TRBV12-4, the J gene TRBJ1-1; D call uncertain. With 6 bases removed from V and 1 base from J, the gap between germline ends came to 12 bases. CDR3 size: 14 residues. The CDR3 DNA reads TGTGCCAGCAGCGCGAACTTGAAGAACACTGAAGCTTTCTTT. Translated: CASSANLKNTEAFF.